A selection of T cell receptor beta chains follows, all from one sample in a study of OX40 agonist ivuxolimab in advanced cancers. The repertoire was sequenced with immunoSEQ multiplex PCR; TCRdb's copy has only in-frame clones and lacks some. The repertoire consists of about 100,000 clones, with 70% to 90% occurring once and the leading ten covering 0.15% to 0.2%. The sample here was CD4+ or CD8+ T cells sorted from blood, taken in a trial of the OX40 agonist ivuxolimab. Receptor source: an adult with an advanced solid tumor such as melanoma, head and neck, liver or kidney cancer. Both conserved end residues are part of each CDR3. The order of the fields is CDR3 protein, CDR3 DNA, V gene, clone size, J gene, D gene. D genes are given only for firm matches. Part of the rows lack a size; the others show once, few, many or a class for expanded clones.

CDR3aa: CSASIVEQFF
CDR3nt: TGCAGTGCTAGTATAGTAGAGCAGTTCTTC
v_gene: TRBV20-1
abundance: NA
j_gene: TRBJ2-1
d_gene: NA

CDR3aa: CASSGPSGAPTDTQYF
CDR3nt: TGTGCCAGCAGTGGCCCTAGCGGAGCACCAACAGATACGCAGTATTTT
v_gene: TRBV6-1
abundance: NA
j_gene: TRBJ2-3
d_gene: TRBD2

CDR3aa: CSATGWDEQYF
CDR3nt: TGCAGTGCTACAGGGTGGGACGAGCAGTACTTC
v_gene: TRBV20-1
abundance: NA
j_gene: TRBJ2-7
d_gene: NA

CDR3aa: CASRRTGGLRTGELFF
CDR3nt: TGCGCCAGCAGGCGAACGGGGGGGCTCCGAACCGGGGAGCTGTTTTTT
v_gene: TRBV5-1
abundance: NA
j_gene: TRBJ2-2
d_gene: TRBD2

CDR3aa: CASSLGQHQPQHF
CDR3nt: TGCGCCAGCAGCTTGGGACAGCATCAGCCCCAGCATTTT
v_gene: TRBV5-1
abundance: few
j_gene: TRBJ1-5
d_gene: NA

CDR3aa: CASSWEDSSHYGYTF
CDR3nt: TGCGCCAGCAGCTGGGAGGACAGTTCACACTATGGCTACACCTTC
v_gene: TRBV5-1
abundance: NA
j_gene: TRBJ1-2
d_gene: NA

CDR3aa: CASSALGNTIYF
CDR3nt: TGTGCCAGCAGCGCCCTCGGAAACACCATATATTTT
v_gene: TRBV9
abundance: NA
j_gene: TRBJ1-3
d_gene: NA

CDR3aa: CASSGHVMNTEAFF
CDR3nt: TGTGCCAGCAGTGGTCACGTCATGAACACTGAAGCTTTCTTT
v_gene: TRBV2
abundance: NA
j_gene: TRBJ1-1
d_gene: NA

CDR3aa: CASSPTGSHEQYF
CDR3nt: TGCGCCAGCAGTCCAACAGGGTCCCACGAGCAGTACTTC
v_gene: TRBV5-1
abundance: NA
j_gene: TRBJ2-7
d_gene: NA

CDR3aa: CASSLAPPGGTQYF
CDR3nt: TGTGCCAGCAGCTTGGCCCCCCCGGGCGGTACGCAGTATTTT
v_gene: TRBV5-6
abundance: NA
j_gene: TRBJ2-3
d_gene: NA

CDR3aa: CASSETYQETQYF
CDR3nt: TGTGCCAGCAGTGAAACATACCAAGAGACCCAGTACTTC
v_gene: TRBV25-1
abundance: NA
j_gene: TRBJ2-5
d_gene: NA

CDR3aa: CASNRQGAYEQYF
CDR3nt: TGTGCCAGCAACAGACAGGGAGCCTACGAGCAGTACTTC
v_gene: TRBV6-1
abundance: NA
j_gene: TRBJ2-7
d_gene: TRBD1

CDR3aa: CASTINPGTFFF
CDR3nt: TGTGCCAGCACTATCAACCCCGGGACCTTTTTTTTT
v_gene: TRBV27
abundance: NA
j_gene: TRBJ1-4
d_gene: NA

CDR3aa: CASSSLQGRETQYF
CDR3nt: TGTGCCAGCAGCAGCCTTCAGGGGCGAGAGACCCAGTACTTC
v_gene: TRBV11-2
abundance: NA
j_gene: TRBJ2-5
d_gene: NA

CDR3aa: CASSTETWTAKNIQYF
CDR3nt: TGTGCCAGTAGTACCGAGACATGGACAGCCAAAAACATTCAGTACTTC
v_gene: TRBV19
abundance: NA
j_gene: TRBJ2-4
d_gene: NA

CDR3aa: CASSLDSGLGNSPLHF
CDR3nt: TGCGCCAGCAGCTTGGATTCGGGGCTGGGTAATTCACCCCTCCACTTT
v_gene: TRBV5-1
abundance: NA
j_gene: TRBJ1-6
d_gene: NA

CDR3aa: CASSLEYPNEKLFF
CDR3nt: TGTGCCAGCAGCTTAGAGTACCCGAATGAAAAACTGTTTTTT
v_gene: TRBV7-6
abundance: NA
j_gene: TRBJ1-4
d_gene: NA

CDR3aa: CSVSRTGATGELFF
CDR3nt: TGCAGCGTATCCCGGACAGGTGCCACCGGGGAGCTGTTTTTT
v_gene: TRBV29-1
abundance: NA
j_gene: TRBJ2-2
d_gene: TRBD1

CDR3aa: CASSLAVSEDTQYF
CDR3nt: TGTGCCAGCAGCTTAGCGGTGTCAGAGGATACGCAGTATTTT
v_gene: TRBV7-2
abundance: NA
j_gene: TRBJ2-3
d_gene: NA

CDR3aa: CASSRPRQGIADTQYF
CDR3nt: TGTGCCAGCAGCCGACCGCGACAGGGAATTGCAGATACGCAGTATTTT
v_gene: TRBV5-4
abundance: NA
j_gene: TRBJ2-3
d_gene: TRBD1

CDR3aa: CASSDRTNSPLHF
CDR3nt: TGTGCCAGCAGCGACAGGACTAATTCACCCCTCCACTTT
v_gene: TRBV11-2
abundance: NA
j_gene: TRBJ1-6
d_gene: NA

CDR3aa: CASSTQGAGGPETQYF
CDR3nt: TGTGCCAGCAGTACCCAGGGAGCGGGGGGGCCGGAGACCCAGTACTTC
v_gene: TRBV2
abundance: NA
j_gene: TRBJ2-5
d_gene: TRBD2

CDR3aa: CATKNVVTGGTEAFF
CDR3nt: TGTGCCACCAAAAATGTCGTGACAGGGGGCACTGAAGCTTTCTTT
v_gene: TRBV19
abundance: NA
j_gene: TRBJ1-1
d_gene: TRBD1

CDR3aa: CASSKRAQKLFF
CDR3nt: TGCGCCAGCAGCAAAAGGGCCCAAAAACTGTTTTTT
v_gene: TRBV5-1
abundance: NA
j_gene: TRBJ1-4
d_gene: NA

CDR3aa: CASSIDRQASYEQYF
CDR3nt: TGTGCCAGTAGTATAGATAGACAGGCCTCCTACGAGCAGTACTTC
v_gene: TRBV19
abundance: NA
j_gene: TRBJ2-7
d_gene: NA

CDR3aa: CASSLSRDRVTEAFF
CDR3nt: TGTGCCAGCAGCTTGTCCCGAGACCGAGTCACTGAAGCTTTCTTT
v_gene: TRBV5-6
abundance: NA
j_gene: TRBJ1-1
d_gene: NA

CDR3aa: CASSPRLAGGGTGELFF
CDR3nt: TGTGCCAGCAGTCCCCGACTAGCGGGAGGAGGCACCGGGGAGCTGTTTTTT
v_gene: TRBV7-6
abundance: NA
j_gene: TRBJ2-2
d_gene: TRBD2

CDR3aa: CASSQGALRTGELFF
CDR3nt: TGTGCCAGCAGCCAAGGGGCCCTCAGAACCGGGGAGCTGTTTTTT
v_gene: TRBV14
abundance: NA
j_gene: TRBJ2-2
d_gene: NA

CDR3aa: CASSFGGTIDTQYF
CDR3nt: TGTGCCAGCAGCTTCGGGGGGACGATAGATACGCAGTATTTT
v_gene: TRBV7-9
abundance: NA
j_gene: TRBJ2-3
d_gene: TRBD2

CDR3aa: CASSYSSPRTYYEQYF
CDR3nt: TGTGCCAGCAGTTACTCGAGTCCCCGCACCTACTACGAGCAGTACTTC
v_gene: TRBV6-5
abundance: NA
j_gene: TRBJ2-7
d_gene: NA

CDR3aa: CASSSRGRRGYTF
CDR3nt: TGTGCCAGTAGTTCCAGGGGGCGCAGGGGCTACACCTTC
v_gene: TRBV19
abundance: NA
j_gene: TRBJ1-2
d_gene: TRBD1

CDR3aa: CASSLGGDGGAGELFF
CDR3nt: TGTGCCAGCAGTTTGGGAGGAGACGGGGGCGCCGGGGAGCTGTTTTTT
v_gene: TRBV28
abundance: NA
j_gene: TRBJ2-2
d_gene: NA

CDR3aa: CASSWDLQPQHF
CDR3nt: TGTGCCAGCAGTTGGGACCTGCAGCCCCAGCATTTT
v_gene: TRBV6-6
abundance: NA
j_gene: TRBJ1-5
d_gene: NA

CDR3aa: CASSPGLAGNSHEQYF
CDR3nt: TGCGCCAGCAGCCCGGGACTAGCGGGCAACTCCCACGAGCAGTACTTC
v_gene: TRBV5-1
abundance: NA
j_gene: TRBJ2-7
d_gene: TRBD2

CDR3aa: CSVGYSPYEQYF
CDR3nt: TGCAGCGTTGGGTACAGCCCTTACGAGCAGTACTTC
v_gene: TRBV29-1
abundance: NA
j_gene: TRBJ2-7
d_gene: NA

CDR3aa: CASSLGRLGTSGSEQYF
CDR3nt: TGTGCCAGCAGCTTAGGCCGGCTAGGGACTAGCGGGAGCGAGCAGTACTTC
v_gene: TRBV7-2
abundance: once
j_gene: TRBJ2-7
d_gene: TRBD2

CDR3aa: CASSKTGTSFRQGYTF
CDR3nt: TGTGCCAGCAGTAAAACCGGGACATCCTTCCGGCAGGGCTACACCTTC
v_gene: TRBV27
abundance: NA
j_gene: TRBJ1-2
d_gene: NA

CDR3aa: CASMSGVLNEQFF
CDR3nt: TGCGCCAGCATGAGCGGGGTACTCAATGAGCAGTTCTTC
v_gene: TRBV5-1
abundance: NA
j_gene: TRBJ2-1
d_gene: TRBD2

CDR3aa: CASSGGVSSNQPQHF
CDR3nt: TGTGCCAGCAGCGGTGGGGTTTCGAGCAATCAGCCCCAGCATTTT
v_gene: TRBV11-2
abundance: NA
j_gene: TRBJ1-5
d_gene: NA

CDR3aa: CASSFRPLGTYEQYF
CDR3nt: TGTGCCAGCAGCTTTAGACCTCTGGGTACCTACGAGCAGTACTTC
v_gene: TRBV21-1
abundance: NA
j_gene: TRBJ2-7
d_gene: NA

CDR3aa: CASNVGGVQPQHF
CDR3nt: TGTGCCAGTAACGTAGGGGGCGTGCAGCCCCAGCATTTT
v_gene: TRBV19
abundance: NA
j_gene: TRBJ1-5
d_gene: TRBD1

CDR3aa: CASSPPWTGAGELFF
CDR3nt: TGTGCCAGCAGCCCCCCATGGACAGGGGCCGGGGAGCTGTTTTTT
v_gene: TRBV28
abundance: NA
j_gene: TRBJ2-2
d_gene: TRBD1

CDR3aa: CASSPSGMFHGYTF
CDR3nt: TGTGCCAGCAGCCCCTCGGGGATGTTCCATGGCTACACCTTC
v_gene: TRBV6-5
abundance: NA
j_gene: TRBJ1-2
d_gene: NA

CDR3aa: CASSFRDRASGELFF
CDR3nt: TGCGCCAGCAGCTTCCGGGACAGGGCGTCCGGGGAGCTGTTTTTT
v_gene: TRBV5-1
abundance: NA
j_gene: TRBJ2-2
d_gene: TRBD1

CDR3aa: CASRDDLSSYEQYF
CDR3nt: TGCGCCAGCAGGGATGACTTGAGCTCCTACGAGCAGTACTTC
v_gene: TRBV5-1
abundance: NA
j_gene: TRBJ2-7
d_gene: NA